The clone carrying this TCR beta chain has only a few counts. This sample is drawn from a study of cytomegalovirus exposure and HLA in healthy donors. Researchers ran the PCR with 60 Vbeta and 13 Jbeta primers. TCRdb keeps only in-frame clones here, not all; method: immunoSEQ multiplex PCR. The table records 100,000 to 150,000 clones, about 74% of them present only once. Germline-derived CDR1 and CDR2 are SGDLS and YYNGEE. V lost 4 bases and J lost 2, with 21 bases in between. The CDR3 totals 17 residues. The chain recombines TRBV9 with TRBJ1-2; D is perhaps TRBD1 (5 bases). The receptor's source is a woman aged 55-75 years in good health and CMV-seronegative. The sample consisted of PBMCs. This CDR3 reads CASSPFPPAGGNYGYTF. The CDR3 region has the DNA TGTGCCAGCAGCCCGTTCCCCCCCGCGGGGGGGAACTATGGCTACACCTTC.